This entry lists 9 T cell receptor beta chains sequenced from one sample in a study of CD4 T cells in relation to SARS-CoV-2 and coronaviruses. Antigens of these TCRs are unknown. Sequencing used immunoSEQ multiplex PCR; TCRdb keeps in-frame clones, though not all of them. Of 28,000 or so clones detected, roughly 80% appear once; the ten largest clones hold roughly 18%. CD4+ T cells from unexposed donors were obtained before the COVID-19 pandemic (2011-2018). Isolation of CD4+ T cells took place after about 10 days in culture. Sequencing was done on a sample of CD4+ T cells from PBMCs, cultured in vitro. Source of these receptors: a human donor in good health.

The rearrangement uses TRBV2 and TRBJ2-5; TRBD1 might be the D (6 bases). The germline V gene encodes CDR1 SNHLY and CDR2 FYNNEI. CDR3 length: 15 residues. The germline V and J ends were trimmed by 2 bases and 5 bases, with 15 bases remaining between them. In nucleotides, the CDR3 is TGTGCCAGCAGTGAACGGCGGACAGTGATGGAGACCCAGTACTTC. It yields the protein CASSERRTVMETQYF.

The V gene is TRBV6-5, the J gene TRBJ2-7; 9 bases are shared with TRBD2. The V segment lost 7 bases and the J segment 3 bases; nucleotides outside the gene matches: 7. CDR1 and CDR2 (germline): MNHEY, SVGAGI. There are 14 residues in the CDR3. CDR3 in amino acids: CASKPGLAYYEQYF. CDR3 DNA: TGTGCCAGCAAACCGGGACTAGCCTACTACGAGCAGTACTTC.

Only one count was recorded for this clone. The chain has TRBV5-6 and TRBJ1-2, with a possible D match to TRBD1 (6 bases). V lost 0 bases and J lost 7, with 16 bases in between. The length of the CDR3 is 15 residues. Germline CDR1 SGHDT, CDR2 YYEEEE. This CDR3 is CASSLGGGRGVGYTF. CDR3 DNA sequence: TGTGCCAGCAGCTTGGGTGGGGGGCGAGGCGTTGGCTACACCTTC.

The rearrangement joins TRBV6-1 to TRBJ1-2; D is undetermined. V lost 3 bases and J lost 7, with 12 bases in between. Germline V gives CDR1 MNHNS, CDR2 SASEGT. This CDR3 has 13 residues. CDR3 loop: CASSEVGVGGYTF. DNA for the CDR3: TGTGCCAGCAGTGAGGTCGGGGTCGGTGGCTACACCTTC.

CDR3: CAWRQTGGEQYF. In nucleotides, the CDR3 is TGTGCCTGGAGACAGACAGGGGGCGAGCAGTACTTC. The chain has TRBV30 and TRBJ2-7, with 9 nucleotides matching TRBD1. The CDR3 spans 12 residues. V gave up 3 bases and J gave up 6 bases; unmatched junction bases: 3. Germline CDR1 and CDR2: GTSNPN and SVGIG (reference sequence).

The CDR3 spells CASSPGGGREKLFF. The CDR3 DNA reads TGTGCCAGCTCCCCCGGAGGGGGGCGCGAAAAACTGTTTTTT. The rearrangement joins TRBV18 to TRBJ1-4; perhaps TRBD1 as D (6 bases). Trimming stripped 6 bases from V and 8 bases from J, with 16 bases between. The CDR3 consists of 14 residues. CDR1 and CDR2 from the germline V gene are KGHSH and LQKENI.

In the case of this clone: A junction boundary mismatches the germline segment, possibly from a read error. V and J are TRBV12-3 or TRBV12-4 and TRBJ2-7, with TRBD2 matching 13 bases. The CDR3 has 12 amino acids. CDR3 DNA: TGTGCCAGCACAGGACTAGCGGGGGATAGGAACTTC. Residues: CASTGLAGDRNF.

The CDR3 DNA reads as TGTGCCAGCAGCCGTTTGGCGGGAGTCATAGATGAGCAGTTCTTC. This translates into CASSRLAGVIDEQFF. This sequence joins TRBV3-1 (or the pseudogene TRBV3-2) and TRBJ2-1; 7 nucleotides match TRBD2. Losses at the gene ends were 4 bases for V and 8 bases for J; bases not matched to a gene: 11. The germline CDR1 and CDR2 sequences are LGHDT and YNNKEL (reference sequence). The CDR3 covers 15 residues.

The V and J genes are TRBV7-7 and TRBJ2-2; D call uncertain. Trimming stripped 1 base from V and 1 base from J, with 7 bases between. The length of the CDR3 is 15 residues. Germline V gene sequence: CDR1 SSHAT, CDR2 FNYEAQ (reference sequence). CDR3 sequence: CASSLDGQNTGELFF. The CDR3 DNA reads TGTGCCAGCAGCTTAGACGGCCAGAACACCGGGGAGCTGTTTTTT.